These T cell receptor beta chains were read from a single sample in a study of T cell responses to AZD1222 COVID-19 vaccine. TCRdb's table, derived via immunoSEQ multiplex PCR, lists solely in-frame clones and lacks some. The data show 130,000 or so clones, with roughly 92% seen just once and approximately 4.3% held by the top ten. The sequencing used peripheral blood, collected 28 days after the second AZD1222 dose. The receptors here all came from an adult who received the AZD1222 COVID-19 vaccine. Each CDR3 is given with its conserved first and last residue. D genes are given only for firm matches. Size is stated for part of the rows, as once, few or many counts, or as a class when the clone is expanded.

TRBJ1-6,TRBV2,-,TRBD1,TGTGCCAGCAGCCTCGGGACAGGGAGTTATTCACCCCTCCACTTT,CASSLGTGSYSPLHF
TRBJ2-3,TRBV6-2/TRBV6-3,-,TRBD2,TGTGCCAGCAGTTACGTGGCTAGCGGGAGCTTGACGCAGTATTTT,CASSYVASGSLTQYF
TRBJ1-4,TRBV3-1/TRBV3-2,-,-,TGTGCCAGCAGCCAGTTTAGTGGACGCGCTAATGAAAAACTGTTTTTT,CASSQFSGRANEKLFF
TRBJ1-1,TRBV6-2/TRBV6-3,-,-,TGTGCCAGCAGTTACCGAAGCCGGCCGGAAGCTTTCTTT,CASSYRSRPEAFF
TRBJ2-1,TRBV24-1,-,-,TGTGCCACCAGTGATTCTCGACGCGGAAATGAGCAGTTCTTC,CATSDSRRGNEQFF
TRBJ2-2,TRBV7-2,-,-,TGTGCCAGCAGCTTAGTATTTCTCGGGGAGCTGTTTTTT,CASSLVFLGELFF
TRBJ2-1,TRBV7-9,-,-,TGTGCCAGCAGCAAACAAAGCGACAATGAGCAGTTCTTC,CASSKQSDNEQFF
TRBJ2-2,TRBV7-8,-,-,TGTGCCAGCAGGATGGTTTGGGACACCGGGGAGCTGTTTTTT,CASRMVWDTGELFF
TRBJ1-1,TRBV4-1,-,-,TGCGCCAGCAGCCAAGGGGCTGCCTATGAGGACACTGAAGCTTTCTTT,CASSQGAAYEDTEAFF
TRBJ2-7,TRBV16,-,-,TGTGCCAGCAGCCAAACTCCGACAGAACCGTACGAGCAGTACTTC,CASSQTPTEPYEQYF
TRBJ2-5,TRBV7-9,once,TRBD2,TGTGCCAGCAGCTTAGGACTAGCGGGGCTCCAAGAGACCCAGTACTTC,CASSLGLAGLQETQYF
TRBJ2-7,TRBV2,-,-,TGTGCCAGCAGTGATCCCCGTTTTTCCTACGAGCAGTACTTC,CASSDPRFSYEQYF
TRBJ2-2,TRBV7-2,-,TRBD2,TGTGCCAGCAGCTTATCTGCTAGCGGGGGGGCCCGGGTGAGCGGGGAGCTGTTTTTT,CASSLSASGGARVSGELFF
TRBJ1-2,TRBV28,-,-,TGTGCCAGCAGTTTGCCGGGGCCAGAGGTCCATGGCTACACCTTC,CASSLPGPEVHGYTF
TRBJ2-7,TRBV23-1,-,-,TGCGCCAGCAGTCAATTACGAAGGGGCAGGGTGGTCTCCTACGAGCAGTACTTC,CASSQLRRGRVVSYEQYF
TRBJ2-7,TRBV6-5,-,-,TGTGCCAGCATGCCTTGGAAAACGGGAGCCTACGAGCAGTACTTC,CASMPWKTGAYEQYF
TRBJ2-4,TRBV28,-,-,TGTGCCAGCAGTGAGGGGTGGAAGGCCAAAAACATTCAGTACTTC,CASSEGWKAKNIQYF